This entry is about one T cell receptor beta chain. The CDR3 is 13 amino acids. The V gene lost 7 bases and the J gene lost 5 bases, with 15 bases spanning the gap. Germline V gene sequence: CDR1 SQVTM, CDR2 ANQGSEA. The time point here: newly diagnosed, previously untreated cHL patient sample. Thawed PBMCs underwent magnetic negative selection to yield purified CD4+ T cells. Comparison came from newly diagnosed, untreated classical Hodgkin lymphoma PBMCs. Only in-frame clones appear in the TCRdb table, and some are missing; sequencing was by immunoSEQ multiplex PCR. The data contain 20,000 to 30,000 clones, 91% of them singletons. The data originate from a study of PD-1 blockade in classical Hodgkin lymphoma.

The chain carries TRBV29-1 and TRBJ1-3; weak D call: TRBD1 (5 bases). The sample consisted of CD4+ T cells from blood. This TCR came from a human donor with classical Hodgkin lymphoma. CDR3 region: CSADFGDRNTIYF. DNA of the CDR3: TGCAGCGCTGACTTCGGGGACCGAAACACCATATATTTT.